Here is one T cell receptor beta chain with its context. This sample also contains other DNA sequences that code for the same CDR3. The data derive from a study of beta chain features in type 1 diabetes. Expressed TCRB transcripts were sequenced, since all the RNA that had been isolated was reverse transcribed. The repertoire was sequenced with immunoSEQ multiplex PCR; TCRdb's copy has only in-frame clones and lacks some. The table has 350,000 to 450,000 clones, more than 11% seen once. Trimming pared 2 bases from V and 0 bases from J, leaving 8 bases between. Germline V gene sequence: CDR1 MNHEY, CDR2 SVGAGI. CDR3 length: 15 residues.

The sequenced material came from naive CD4+ T cells from blood. The TCR comes from a man aged 30-40 years in good health. The J gene is TRBJ2-1, the V gene TRBV6-5; TRBD2 is a possible D gene (6 bases). For the CDR3, the DNA is TGTGCCAGCAGTTACGGGGGGAGCTCCTACAATGAGCAGTTCTTC. This translates into CASSYGGSSYNEQFF.